The text below deals with one T cell receptor (beta chain). Assay: immunoSEQ multiplex PCR; the TCRdb copy retains only in-frame clones and omits some. This table has 150,000 or so clones, roughly nine tenths appearing once. This specimen comes from a study of T cell responses to AZD1222 COVID-19 vaccine. The CDR3 is 15 residues long. From germline, CDR1 is SGDLS and CDR2 YYNGEE. V was trimmed by 1 base and J by 1 base, leaving 11 bases between them. The origin of this receptor is an adult in good health. The V call is TRBV9, the J call TRBJ1-2, with D tentatively TRBD1 (5 bases). The sample was peripheral blood, taken on day 0 of AZD1222 vaccination. As DNA, the CDR3 is TGTGCCAGCAGCGTAAATAGCAGGGATAACTATGGCTACACCTTC. It is translated as CASSVNSRDNYGYTF.